This paragraph reports one T cell receptor (beta chain). The sample originates from a study of cytomegalovirus exposure and HLA in healthy donors. The PCR employed 60 Vbeta primers together with 13 Jbeta primers. Profiling relied on immunoSEQ multiplex PCR, and the TCRdb table lists in-frame clones only, not all of them. The sample includes around 150,000 clones, over 70% of them seen just once. This CDR3 contains 13 residues. Trimming took off 3 bases at V and 5 bases at J, with 7 bases between the two ends. Germline V gene sequence: CDR1 MNHEY, CDR2 SMNVEV (reference sequence). V and J are TRBV27 and TRBJ1-4; tentatively, D is TRBD1 (5 bases). The material sequenced was PBMCs. The receptor was derived from a woman between 40 and 55 years old in good health and CMV-seronegative. The CDR3, as DNA: TGTGCCAGCAGTTTGGCAGGGAATGAAAAACTGTTTTTT. It encodes CASSLAGNEKLFF.